The source of this TCR beta chain is a study of OX40 agonist ivuxolimab in advanced cancers. Study in general: Treatment received earlier with anti-PD-1, anti-PD-L1 or anti-CTLA-4 agents was allowed, and 40% had some. The study, taken as a whole, reports: Among some nonresponders, normalized T-cell clonal expansion was also low.

Germline CDR1 reads SGHDN; CDR2 reads FVKESK. The CDR3 length is 15 residues. Between the trimmed V and J ends, which lost 5 bases and 7 bases, there was a span of 17 bases. Produced via immunoSEQ multiplex PCR; TCRdb's table is partial and in-frame only. Found here are about 20,000 clones, approximately 78% of them singletons; the top ten hold 14% to 15%. Comment on this clone: Its antigen is still unknown.

The sequence derives from an adult with an advanced solid tumor such as melanoma, head and neck, liver or kidney cancer. The source material was CD4+ or CD8+ T cells sorted from blood, sampled in a trial of the OX40 agonist ivuxolimab. This chain links TRBV14 with TRBJ2-2, with D maybe TRBD1 (6 bases). The CDR3: CASSLRIGGSGELFF. CDR3 bases: TGTGCCAGCAGCTTACGGATAGGGGGAAGCGGGGAGCTGTTTTTT.